This T cell receptor (beta chain) came from a study of CD8 T cells in acute hepatitis C reinfection (dated by TCRdb to the early 2020s). Notes on the research overall: Both during acute infection and after viral clearance, the study profiled the TCRbeta repertoire of CD8+ T cells that were specific for the HCV NS3-1073 epitope. A few spontaneous resolvers contributed paired acute and follow-up samples.

Genomic DNA was extracted from the FACS-sorted cells, and the TCRbeta chains were sequenced by the commercial immunoSEQ service. On the study's bioinformatics: Repertoire data were analyzed with ImmunoSEQ Analyzer software v3.0 and R v3.5.1. Only productive rearrangements were analyzed, as sequences containing stop codons or out-of-frame rearrangements were removed. Simpson diversity, Shannon entropy, CDR3 length and nucleotide addition metrics were supplied by the sequencing provider. Based on frequency, clonotypes were placed into dominant, sub-dominant, low or lowest abundance groups, and clonotypes under 0.1% were left out of most analyses. A CDR3 amino acid clonotype was called public when found in at least two subjects at a cumulative frequency of at least 0.5%. TCRdb provides this immuneACCESS table in a form limited to in-frame rearrangements. Some clones are lacking; in checked studies, under half of them reflect an unresolved V gene, and why the rest are absent is not known. The V and J calls and clone size are taken from that table; D and trimming were inferred from the DNA. The sample table records over 30,000 clones; 80% to 90% of these occur just once. In total, the top ten clones hold around 9.9% of the sample.

As for this clone: The target of this receptor is not known. Qualities for individual bases were not recorded, and no much larger clone is one base off.

In light of the paper, this sample's time point label describes: naive CD8 control sorted from an acute-time-point sample. Enrolled in the Montreal Hepatitis C Cohort (HEPCO) in Canada, the donors were people who inject drugs, and these donors were followed every 3 months. Acute primary HCV infection was defined by a positive HCV RNA or antibody test following a negative test within the previous 24 weeks. Cells were surface stained with CD3, CD8 and CD45RO antibodies, and an aqua fixable dye was used to exclude dead cells. Among the cohort members were under 10 spontaneous resolvers, with spontaneous resolution defined as HCV RNA clearance within 24 weeks. Frozen stocks of peripheral blood mononuclear cells were first thawed, after which negative isolation of CD8+ T cells was carried out using the MACS CD8+ T cell Isolation Kit. Sorting of the cells was done on a BD FACSAria II cell sorter. Summary of the overall study and its limitations: Chronically infected subjects had no follow-up repertoires because NS3-1073 specific cells were too rare to sort. Around 13 public clonotypes were identified irrespective of outcome, and one of the public clonotypes used V04-02/J02-02. Because bulk sequencing covered only the TCRbeta chain, the alphabeta pairing of the public clonotypes could not be determined. Few CDR3 sequences were shared with other epitopes, and differences in sequencing approaches may have limited exact matching. High diversity was observed in NS3-1073 specific repertoires, and no significant differences in diversity were found between acute resolver, follow-up resolver and acute chronic samples. TRBV04 and TRBV06 gene families were preferentially used in all groups, and this usage was not explained by overrepresentation in the naive pool.

Looking up the germline V gene yields CDR1 SGHRS and CDR2 YFSETQ. There are 15 amino acids in the CDR3, from cysteine to phenylalanine inclusive. Only the CDR3 DNA is retained, 45 bases long and in frame from the first base. V is cut back by 3 bases and J by 4 bases, with 4 bases in the junction unmatched. The sequence links TRBV5-1 to TRBJ2-3; 11 bases in the middle match TRBD2. The TCR comes from a woman aged 18-30 years who spontaneously cleared hepatitis C infection. The sample was naive CD8+ T cells from PBMCs. The label giving this sample's cell subset or site can be read as: sorted total naive CD45RO-negative CD8+ T cells. The bases are TGCGCCAGCAGCTCAACGGGACTAGCGGCAGATACGCAGTATTTT. This is translated as CASSSTGLAADTQYF.